One and the same sample provided the 19 T cell receptor beta chains below, sequenced in a study of blood T cells in healthy people across ages. A second PCR, run for roughly 7 to 12 cycles, used a sample-barcoded 5' primer plus a J-beta primer mix. TCRdb re-called the 5' RACE reads through MiXCR, storing one row per CDR3 protein. The table records over 600,000 distinct CDR3 sequences, 45% to 70% of them present only once. The material sequenced was blood. Source of these receptors: a man in his forties or fifties in good health.

The chain couples TRBV29-1 to TRBJ1-4; 7 bases line up with TRBD1. The CDR3 extends over 15 amino acids. The germline gives CDR1 SQVTM, CDR2 ANQGSEA. V dropped 4 bases and J dropped 4; count of bases not matched to a gene: 9. CDR3 in DNA: TGCAGCGTTGGCTACCGGGACAGACTTAATGAAAAACTGTTTTTT. Residues: CSVGYRDRLNEKLFF.

The chain links TRBV2 to TRBJ1-1, with D perhaps matching TRBD1 (5 bases). The V gene's germline CDR1 is SNHLY and CDR2 FYNNEI. The V and J ends lost 4 bases and 10 bases respectively, with 22 bases between them. This CDR3 has 15 amino acids. In nucleotides, the CDR3 is TGTGCCAGCAGTGGCGAGGGCAGGTCGGGACGTGTAGCTTTCTTT. Its translation: CASSGEGRSGRVAFF.

As regards this clonotype: One junction end disagrees with the germline gene, perhaps due to a read error. The chain links TRBV11-2 to TRBJ2-6, with D tentatively TRBD1 (5 bases). CDR3 size: 18 residues. Germline loops: CDR1 SGHAT, CDR2 FQNNGV. The DNA for the CDR3 is TGTGCCAGCAGCAACACGCGGCAGGGTAGCTCTGGGGCCAGCGTCCTGACTTTC. Translation: CASSNTRQGSSGASVLTF. Using reference TRBV11-2 and TRBJ2-6 for the parts outside the CDR3, the full variable domain is EAGVAQSPRYKIIEKRQSVAFWCNPISGHATLYWYQQILGQGPKLLIQFQNNGVVDDSQLPKDRFSAERLKGVDSTLKIQPAKLEDSAVYLCASSNTRQGSSGASVLTFGAGSRLTVL.

The J gene is TRBJ2-4, the V gene TRBV4-3; the D gene is possibly TRBD2 (5 bases). With 4 bases removed from V and 7 bases from J, the gap between germline ends came to 14 bases. From germline, CDR1 is LGHNA and CDR2 YSLEER. The length of the CDR3 is 14 residues. The CDR3 bases are TGCGCCAGCAGCCCCGGGCTGGGAGCGAACATTCAGTACTTC. Amino acids: CASSPGLGANIQYF.

The CDR3 sequence: CASSLGTTVNEQFF. In DNA, the CDR3 is TGCGCCAGCAGCCTCGGGACGACCGTAAATGAGCAGTTCTTC. The chain employs TRBV5-1 and TRBJ2-1; D may be TRBD1 or TRBD2 (5 bases each). In germline, CDR1 is SGHRS, CDR2 YFSETQ. The CDR3 spans 14 residues. V dropped 4 bases and J dropped 7 bases, with 15 bases sitting between them.

The J gene is TRBJ2-1, the V gene TRBV28; D uncertain. The end of the DNA aligns better with TRBJ2-7, so the J call may be wrong. There are 13 residues in the CDR3. From germline, CDR1 is MDHEN and CDR2 SYDVKM. DNA for the CDR3: TGTGCCAGCAGGGTGGGTATCTACAATGAGCAGTACTTC. It translates to CASRVGIYNEQYF.

This sequence joins TRBV5-1 and TRBJ2-5; perhaps D is TRBD1 or TRBD2 (7 bases each). There are 17 residues in the CDR3. The V and J ends lost 0 bases and 5 bases respectively, with 20 bases between them. The germline V gene encodes CDR1 SGHRS and CDR2 YFSETQ. CDR3: CASSLDLLTGREETQYF. The CDR3 DNA sequence: TGCGCCAGCAGCTTGGACCTTTTGACAGGGCGGGAGGAGACCCAGTACTTC.

The sample holds a few counts of this clonotype. The chain uses TRBV7-8 and TRBJ2-7, with 8 bases lining up with TRBD2. The germline V gene encodes CDR1 SGHVS and CDR2 FQNEAQ. The CDR3 consists of 15 residues. The J segment lost 3 bases and the V segment lost 0 bases, leaving 4 bases of the junction unmatched. This CDR3 is CASSLANGRDYEQYF. The CDR3 DNA sequence: TGTGCCAGCAGCTTAGCGAACGGGAGGGACTACGAGCAGTACTTC.

The V and J genes are TRBV6-1 and TRBJ1-2; the D gene is possibly TRBD1 (5 bases). CDR1 is MNHNS, CDR2 SASEGT, per germline. This CDR3 is built from 20 residues. Deletions cut 8 bases from V and 0 bases from J, with 31 bases between. The CDR3 is CASWGTTRFLVSISNYGYTF. CDR3 nucleotide sequence: TGTGCCAGCTGGGGGACGACCCGCTTTCTTGTCTCCATCTCTAACTATGGCTACACCTTC.

The rearrangement uses TRBV7-2 and TRBJ1-2; D might be TRBD1 (5 bases). Germline-derived CDR1 and CDR2 are SGHTA and FQGNSA. Trimming cost V 5 bases and J 0 bases, with 16 bases left between them. CDR3 length equals 16 residues. CDR3: CASSRLGGWANYGYTF. CDR3 coding DNA: TGTGCCAGCAGCAGATTGGGGGGTTGGGCTAACTATGGCTACACCTTC.

A single count supports this clonotype. The rearrangement joins TRBV29-1 to TRBJ2-5; 7 bases map to TRBD2. The junction had 22 bases not matched to a gene; V was cut back by 8 bases and J by 4 bases. The CDR3 contains 17 residues. Germline V gives CDR1 SQVTM, CDR2 ANQGSEA. Here the CDR3 reads CSSLGGGLDTFGETQYF. The CDR3 DNA sequence: TGCAGCTCTCTGGGTGGCGGACTAGATACGTTCGGAGAGACCCAGTACTTC.

V is TRBV28 and J is TRBJ2-3; TRBD1 aligns across 9 bases. The CDR3 loop spans 16 amino acids. Germline V gene sequence: CDR1 MDHEN, CDR2 SYDVKM. Losses at the gene ends were 5 bases for V and 7 bases for J; bases not matched to a gene: 13. Here the CDR3 reads CASSPSTGGPSNTQYF. The CDR3 bases are TGTGCCAGCAGTCCCAGCACAGGGGGCCCGTCGAATACGCAGTATTTT. Drawing the rest from reference TRBV28 and TRBJ2-3, the complete variable domain is DVKVTQSSRYLVKRTGEKVFLECVQDMDHENMFWYRQDPGLGLRLIYFSYDVKMKEKGDIPEGYSVSREKKERFSLILESASTNQTSMYLCASSPSTGGPSNTQYFGPGTRLTVL.

The rearrangement links TRBV28 to TRBJ2-5; 9 bases are a match to TRBD1. The end of the DNA is better explained by TRBJ2-7, so the J call may be wrong. Germline values: CDR1 MDHEN, CDR2 SYDVKM. The CDR3 has 14 residues. The DNA of the CDR3 is TGTGCCAGCAGGGCTCGGGACAGGGTAAGCGAGCAGTACTTC. Amino acid sequence: CASRARDRVSEQYF.

The chain has TRBV11-3 and TRBJ2-3; D may be TRBD1 (5 bases). Trimming shortened V by 5 bases and J by 5 bases, and 11 bases separated the two germline ends. Per the germline V gene, CDR1 is SGHNT and CDR2 is YENEEA. CDR3 length: 13 amino acids. The CDR3 spells CASSRRVKDTQYF. CDR3 in DNA: TGTGCCAGCAGCCGCAGGGTTAAAGATACGCAGTATTTT.

The genes are TRBV29-1 and TRBJ1-2; D is possibly TRBD1 (5 bases). The CDR3 covers 12 residues. Germline lookup yields CDR1 SQVTM and CDR2 ANQGSEA. Trimming removed 5 bases from V and 7 bases from J, with 14 bases in between. CDR3 in amino acids: CSVSEGIGGYTF. In nucleotides, the CDR3 is TGCAGCGTTAGTGAGGGGATTGGTGGCTACACCTTC.

This chain connects TRBV7-2 to TRBJ2-7, with TRBD2 matching 8 bases. The ends lost 2 bases at V and 1 base at J; junction bases unmatched: 19. CDR3 length: 20 residues. Germline assignment: CDR1 SGHTA and CDR2 FQGNSA. CDR3 amino acids: CASSLMFWVGRGNLSYEQYF. The DNA of the CDR3 is TGTGCCAGCAGCTTAATGTTTTGGGTCGGGAGGGGTAACCTATCCTACGAGCAGTACTTC.

The V and J genes are TRBV4-2 and TRBJ2-1, with D perhaps TRBD1 (6 bases). Near its end, the DNA agrees better with TRBJ2-7, so the J call may be wrong. The V gene's germline CDR1 is LGHNA and CDR2 YNFKEQ. CDR3 length: 18 amino acids. Here the CDR3 reads CASSHPSRQEKSYNEQYF. CDR3 sequence (DNA): TGTGCCAGCAGCCACCCATCCAGACAGGAAAAATCCTACAATGAGCAGTACTTC.

The V gene is TRBV7-3, the J gene TRBJ2-1; 8 positions agree with TRBD2. The CDR3 length is 14 residues. CDR1 and CDR2 from the germline V gene are SGHTA and FQGTGA. V gave up 5 bases and J gave up 2 bases; unmatched junction bases: 2. The CDR3 nucleotides read TGTGCCAGCAGCAGACTAGCGACCTACAATGAGCAGTTCTTC. It is translated as CASSRLATYNEQFF.

The rearrangement uses TRBV20-1 and TRBJ1-5; D may be TRBD1 (6 bases). The CDR3 consists of 17 residues. Trimming took off 0 bases at V and 2 bases at J, with 17 bases between the two ends. Per the germline V gene, CDR1 is DFQATT and CDR2 is SNEGSKA (reference sequence). CDR3 loop: CSARDIRGTRGNQPQHF. The CDR3 DNA reads as TGCAGTGCTAGAGATATAAGGGGGACGAGGGGCAATCAGCCCCAGCATTTT.